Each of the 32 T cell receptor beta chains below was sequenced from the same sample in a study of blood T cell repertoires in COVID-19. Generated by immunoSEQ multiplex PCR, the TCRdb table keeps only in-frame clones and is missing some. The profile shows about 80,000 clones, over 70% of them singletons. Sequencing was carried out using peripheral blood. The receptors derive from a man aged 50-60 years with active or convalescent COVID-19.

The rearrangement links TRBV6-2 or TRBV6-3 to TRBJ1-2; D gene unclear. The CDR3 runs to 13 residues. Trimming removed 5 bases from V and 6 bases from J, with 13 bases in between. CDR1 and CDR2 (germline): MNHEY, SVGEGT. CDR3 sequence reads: CASSLYSLDGYTF. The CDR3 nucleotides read TGTGCCAGCAGTCTTTATTCCCTAGATGGCTACACCTTC.

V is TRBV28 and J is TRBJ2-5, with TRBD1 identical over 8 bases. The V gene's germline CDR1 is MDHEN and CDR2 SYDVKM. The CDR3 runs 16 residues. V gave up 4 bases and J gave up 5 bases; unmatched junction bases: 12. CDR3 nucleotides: TGTGCCAGCAGTTCCGCAAGGACAGGGTCGCTGGAGACCCAGTACTTC. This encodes CASSSARTGSLETQYF.

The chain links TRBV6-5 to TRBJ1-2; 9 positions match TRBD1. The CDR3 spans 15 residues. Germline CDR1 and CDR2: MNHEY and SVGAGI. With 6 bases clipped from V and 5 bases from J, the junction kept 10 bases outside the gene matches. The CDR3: CASRPSTGGAYGYTF. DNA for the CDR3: TGTGCCAGCAGGCCGTCTACAGGGGGCGCTTATGGCTACACCTTC.

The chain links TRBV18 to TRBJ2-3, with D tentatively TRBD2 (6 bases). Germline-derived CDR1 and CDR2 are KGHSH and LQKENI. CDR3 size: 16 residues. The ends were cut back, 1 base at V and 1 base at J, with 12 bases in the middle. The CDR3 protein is CASSPLPGEGTDTQYF. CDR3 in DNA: TGTGCCAGCTCACCACTCCCCGGGGAGGGCACAGATACGCAGTATTTT.

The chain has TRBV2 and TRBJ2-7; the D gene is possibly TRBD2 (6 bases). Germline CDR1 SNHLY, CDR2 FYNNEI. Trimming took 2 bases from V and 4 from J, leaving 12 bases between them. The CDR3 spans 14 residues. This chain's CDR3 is CASSEMGLPYEQYF. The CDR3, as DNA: TGTGCCAGCAGTGAAATGGGACTCCCTTACGAGCAGTACTTC. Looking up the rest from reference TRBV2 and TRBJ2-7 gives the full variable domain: EPEVTQTPSHQVTQMGQEVILRCVPISNHLYFYWYRQILGQKVEFLVSFYNNEISEKSEIFDDQFSVERPDGSNFTLKIRSTKLEDSAMYFCASSEMGLPYEQYFGPGTRLTVT.

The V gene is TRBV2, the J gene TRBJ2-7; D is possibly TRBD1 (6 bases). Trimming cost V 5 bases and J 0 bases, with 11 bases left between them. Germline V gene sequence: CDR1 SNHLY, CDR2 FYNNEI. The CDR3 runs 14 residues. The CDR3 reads CASSRTASSYEQYF. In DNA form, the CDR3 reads TGTGCCAGCAGTCGGACAGCTAGCTCCTACGAGCAGTACTTC.

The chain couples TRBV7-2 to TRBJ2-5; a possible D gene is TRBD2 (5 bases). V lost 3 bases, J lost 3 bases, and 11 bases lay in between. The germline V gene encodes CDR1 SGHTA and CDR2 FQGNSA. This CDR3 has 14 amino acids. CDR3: CASSFNSAKETQYF. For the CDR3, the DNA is TGTGCCAGCAGCTTTAATAGCGCAAAAGAGACCCAGTACTTC. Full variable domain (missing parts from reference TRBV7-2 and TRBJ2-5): GAGVSQSPSNKVTEKGKDVELRCDPISGHTALYWYRQSLGQGLEFLIYFQGNSAPDKSGLPSDRFSAERTGGSVSTLTIQRTQQEDSAVYLCASSFNSAKETQYFGPGTRLLVL.

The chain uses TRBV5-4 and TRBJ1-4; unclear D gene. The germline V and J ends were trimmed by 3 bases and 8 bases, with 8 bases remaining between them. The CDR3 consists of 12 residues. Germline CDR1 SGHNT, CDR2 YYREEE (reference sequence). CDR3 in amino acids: CASSSSGEKLFF. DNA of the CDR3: TGTGCCAGCAGCTCCTCCGGGGAAAAACTGTTTTTT.

The CDR3 sequence is CASSHARTGIREQYF. The CDR3, as DNA: TGTGCCAGCAGTCACGCACGGACAGGGATCCGCGAGCAGTACTTC. V and J are TRBV27 and TRBJ2-7; TRBD1 matches at 8 bases. The J segment lost 6 bases and the V segment lost 5 bases, leaving 12 bases of the junction unmatched. CDR3 length equals 15 residues. Germline assignment: CDR1 MNHEY and CDR2 SMNVEV (reference sequence).

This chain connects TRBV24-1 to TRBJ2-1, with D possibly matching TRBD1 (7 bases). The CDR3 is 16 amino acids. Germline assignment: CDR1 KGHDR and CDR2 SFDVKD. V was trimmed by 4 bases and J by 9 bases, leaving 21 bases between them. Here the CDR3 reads CATSDRGEGKYGEQFF. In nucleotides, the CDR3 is TGTGCCACCAGTGACAGGGGGGAAGGGAAGTATGGTGAGCAGTTCTTC.

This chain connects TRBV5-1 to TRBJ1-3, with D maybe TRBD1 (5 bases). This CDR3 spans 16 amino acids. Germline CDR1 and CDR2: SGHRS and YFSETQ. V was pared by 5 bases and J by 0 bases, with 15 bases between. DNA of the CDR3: TGCGCCAGCAGTCAAGGTGGGGCAGGCTCTGGAAACACCATATATTTT. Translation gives CASSQGGAGSGNTIYF.

Written as DNA, the CDR3 is TGCGCCAGCAGCTCCGTACAGGGGCGGGGTGAAAAACTGTTTTTT. Translating gives CASSSVQGRGEKLFF. The J gene is TRBJ1-4, the V gene TRBV5-1; 7 nucleotides align to TRBD1. This CDR3 is built from 15 residues. Germline CDR1 and CDR2: SGHRS and YFSETQ. V lost 3 bases, J lost 7 bases, and 9 bases stayed unmatched. The full variable domain, rest sourced from reference TRBV5-1 and TRBJ1-4, is KAGVTQTPRYLIKTRGQQVTLSCSPISGHRSVSWYQQTPGQGLQFLFEYFSETQRNKGNFPGRFSGRQFSNSRSEMNVSTLELGDSALYLCASSSVQGRGEKLFFGSGTQLSVL.

CDR3 coding DNA: TGTGCCAGCAGCTCTCGACAGGGGGGCTCCTACAATGAGCAGTTCTTC. Amino acids: CASSSRQGGSYNEQFF. The chain employs TRBV7-2 and TRBJ2-1; TRBD1 matches at 9 bases. V dropped 4 bases and J dropped 0; count of bases not matched to a gene: 4. Germline loops: CDR1 SGHTA, CDR2 FQGNSA. This CDR3 comprises 16 residues.

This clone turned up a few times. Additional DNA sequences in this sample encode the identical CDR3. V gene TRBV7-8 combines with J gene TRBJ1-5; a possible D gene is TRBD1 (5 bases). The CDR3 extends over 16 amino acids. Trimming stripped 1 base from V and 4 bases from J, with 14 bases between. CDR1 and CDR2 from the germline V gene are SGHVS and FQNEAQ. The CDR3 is CASSLEGQSSNQPQHF. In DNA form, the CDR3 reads TGTGCCAGCAGCTTAGAGGGGCAGAGCAGTAATCAGCCCCAGCATTTT.

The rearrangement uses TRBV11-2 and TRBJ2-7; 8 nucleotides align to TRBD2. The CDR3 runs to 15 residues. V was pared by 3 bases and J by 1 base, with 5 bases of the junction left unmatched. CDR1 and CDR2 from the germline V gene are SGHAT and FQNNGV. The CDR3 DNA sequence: TGTGCCAGCAGCTTTGGTAGCGGGGCATCCTACGAGCAGTACTTC. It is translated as CASSFGSGASYEQYF.

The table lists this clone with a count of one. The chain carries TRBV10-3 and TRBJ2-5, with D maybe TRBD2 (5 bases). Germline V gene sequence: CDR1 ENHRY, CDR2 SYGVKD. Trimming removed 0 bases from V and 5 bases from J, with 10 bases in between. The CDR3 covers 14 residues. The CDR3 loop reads CAISESRGWETQYF. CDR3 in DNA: TGTGCCATCAGTGAGTCGAGAGGGTGGGAGACCCAGTACTTC.

The CDR3 spells CASSQDRVRNTEAFF. CDR3 in DNA: TGCGCCAGCAGCCAAGACCGGGTCAGGAACACTGAAGCTTTCTTT. The chain combines TRBV4-3 with TRBJ1-1; D gene unclear. Germline V CDR1 and CDR2: LGHNA, YSLEER. Trimming pared 0 bases from V and 1 base from J, leaving 9 bases between. The length of the CDR3 is 15 residues.

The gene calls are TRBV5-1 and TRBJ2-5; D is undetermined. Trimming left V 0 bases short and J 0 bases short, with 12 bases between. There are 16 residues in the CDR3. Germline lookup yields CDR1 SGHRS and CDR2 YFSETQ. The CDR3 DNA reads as TGCGCCAGCAGCTTGGACGCAAGACTTAACCAAGAGACCCAGTACTTC. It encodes CASSLDARLNQETQYF. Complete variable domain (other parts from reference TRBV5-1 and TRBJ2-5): KAGVTQTPRYLIKTRGQQVTLSCSPISGHRSVSWYQQTPGQGLQFLFEYFSETQRNKGNFPGRFSGRQFSNSRSEMNVSTLELGDSALYLCASSLDARLNQETQYFGPGTRLLVL.

The CDR3 is CASRGEGTHEQFF. As DNA, the CDR3 is TGTGCCAGCCGAGGAGAGGGCACCCATGAGCAGTTCTTC. The chain links TRBV11-3 to TRBJ2-1, with D possibly being TRBD2 (5 bases). This CDR3 has 13 amino acids. Looked up from germline, CDR1 is SGHNT and CDR2 is YENEEA. V was pared by 8 bases and J by 8 bases, with 16 bases between.

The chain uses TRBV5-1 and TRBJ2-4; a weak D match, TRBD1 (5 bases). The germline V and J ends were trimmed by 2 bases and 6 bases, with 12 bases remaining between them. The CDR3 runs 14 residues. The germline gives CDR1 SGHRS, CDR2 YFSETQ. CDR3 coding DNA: TGCGCCAGCAGCTTAGGGGAAGCTACAAACATTCAGTACTTC. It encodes CASSLGEATNIQYF.

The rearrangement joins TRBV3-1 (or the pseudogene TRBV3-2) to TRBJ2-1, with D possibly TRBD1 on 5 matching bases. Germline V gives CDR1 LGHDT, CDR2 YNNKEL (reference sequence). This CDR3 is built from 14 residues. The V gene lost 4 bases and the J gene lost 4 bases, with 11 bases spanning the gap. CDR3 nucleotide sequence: TGTGCCAGCAGCCGTGACAGCCAATACAATGAGCAGTTCTTC. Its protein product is CASSRDSQYNEQFF.

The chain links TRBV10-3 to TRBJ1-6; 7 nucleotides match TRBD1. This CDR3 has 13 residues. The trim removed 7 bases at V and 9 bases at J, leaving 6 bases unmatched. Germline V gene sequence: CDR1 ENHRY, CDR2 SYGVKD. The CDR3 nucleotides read TGTGCCATCACCCGACAGGGTGGTTCACCCCTCCACTTT. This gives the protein CAITRQGGSPLHF.

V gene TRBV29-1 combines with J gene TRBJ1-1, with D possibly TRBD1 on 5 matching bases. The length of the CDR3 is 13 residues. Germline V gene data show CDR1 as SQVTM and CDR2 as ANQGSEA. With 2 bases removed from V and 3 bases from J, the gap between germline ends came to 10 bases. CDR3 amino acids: CSVERTGDTEAFF. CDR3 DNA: TGCAGCGTTGAACGGACGGGGGACACTGAAGCTTTCTTT. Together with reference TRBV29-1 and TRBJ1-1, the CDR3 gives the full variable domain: SAVISQKPSRDICQRGTSLTIQCQVDSQVTMMFWYRQQPGQSLTLIATANQGSEATYESGFVIDKFPISRPNLTFSTLTVSNMSPEDSSIYLCSVERTGDTEAFFGQGTRLTVV.

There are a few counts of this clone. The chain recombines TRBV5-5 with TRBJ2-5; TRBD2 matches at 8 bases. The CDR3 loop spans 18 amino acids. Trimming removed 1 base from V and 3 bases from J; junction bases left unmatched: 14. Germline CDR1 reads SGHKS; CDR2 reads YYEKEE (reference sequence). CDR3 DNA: TGTGCCAGCAGCTTGAGGGGCCGGCTGACAGCGGGGGAAGAGACCCAGTACTTC. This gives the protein CASSLRGRLTAGEETQYF.

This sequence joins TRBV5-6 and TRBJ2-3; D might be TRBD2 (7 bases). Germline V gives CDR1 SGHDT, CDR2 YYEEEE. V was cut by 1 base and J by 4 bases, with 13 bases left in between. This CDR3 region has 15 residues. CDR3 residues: CASSLPGGLADTQYF. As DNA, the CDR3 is TGTGCCAGCAGCTTGCCGGGGGGCCTGGCAGATACGCAGTATTTT.

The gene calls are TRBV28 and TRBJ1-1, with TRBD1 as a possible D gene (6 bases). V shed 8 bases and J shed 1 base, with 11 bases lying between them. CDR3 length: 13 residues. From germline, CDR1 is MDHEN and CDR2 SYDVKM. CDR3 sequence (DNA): TGTGCCAGCTGGAACAGGGCGAACACTGAAGCTTTCTTT. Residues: CASWNRANTEAFF.

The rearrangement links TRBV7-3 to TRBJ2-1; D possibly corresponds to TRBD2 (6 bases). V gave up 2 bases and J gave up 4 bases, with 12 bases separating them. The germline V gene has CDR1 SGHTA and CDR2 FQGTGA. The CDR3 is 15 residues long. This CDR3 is CASSLGGALYNEQFF. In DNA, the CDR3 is TGTGCCAGCAGCTTAGGCGGGGCCCTATACAATGAGCAGTTCTTC. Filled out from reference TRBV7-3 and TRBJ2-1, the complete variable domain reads GAGVSQTPSNKVTEKGKYVELRCDPISGHTALYWYRQSLGQGPEFLIYFQGTGAADDSGLPNDRFFAVRPEGSVSTLKIQRTERGDSAVYLCASSLGGALYNEQFFGPGTRLTVL.

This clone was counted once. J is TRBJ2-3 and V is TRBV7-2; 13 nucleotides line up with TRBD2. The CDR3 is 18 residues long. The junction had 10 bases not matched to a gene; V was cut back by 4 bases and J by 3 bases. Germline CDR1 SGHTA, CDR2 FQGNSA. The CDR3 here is CASSSTLAGGPGTDTQYF. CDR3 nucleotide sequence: TGTGCCAGCAGCTCCACACTAGCGGGGGGGCCAGGGACAGATACGCAGTATTTT. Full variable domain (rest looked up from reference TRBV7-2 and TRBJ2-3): GAGVSQSPSNKVTEKGKDVELRCDPISGHTALYWYRQSLGQGLEFLIYFQGNSAPDKSGLPSDRFSAERTGGSVSTLTIQRTQQEDSAVYLCASSSTLAGGPGTDTQYFGPGTRLTVL.

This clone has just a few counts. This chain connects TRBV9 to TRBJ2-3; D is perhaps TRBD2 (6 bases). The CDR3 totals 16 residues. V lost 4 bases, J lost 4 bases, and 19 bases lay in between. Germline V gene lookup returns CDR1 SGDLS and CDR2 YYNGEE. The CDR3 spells CASSPTGSSGADTQYF. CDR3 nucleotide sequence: TGTGCCAGCAGCCCGACTGGTAGTAGCGGAGCAGATACGCAGTATTTT.

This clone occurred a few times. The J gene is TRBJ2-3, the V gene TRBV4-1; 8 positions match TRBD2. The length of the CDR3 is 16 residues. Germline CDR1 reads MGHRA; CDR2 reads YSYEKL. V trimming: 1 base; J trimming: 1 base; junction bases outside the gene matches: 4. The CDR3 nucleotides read TGCGCCAGCAGCCAAGGGGCGGGGGGCCGCACAGATACGCAGTATTTT. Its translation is CASSQGAGGRTDTQYF.

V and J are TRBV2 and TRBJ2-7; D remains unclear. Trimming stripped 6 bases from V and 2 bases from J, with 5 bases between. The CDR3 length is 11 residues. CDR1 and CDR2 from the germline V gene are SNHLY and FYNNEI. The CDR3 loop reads CASRETYEQYF. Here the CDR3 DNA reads TGTGCCAGCAGAGAGACCTACGAGCAGTACTTC.

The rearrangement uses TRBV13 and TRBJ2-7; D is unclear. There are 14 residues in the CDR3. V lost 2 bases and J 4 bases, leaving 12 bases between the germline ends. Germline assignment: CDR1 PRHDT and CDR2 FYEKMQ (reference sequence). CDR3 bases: TGTGCCAGCAGCTTACGCCCAAACGAGTACGAGCAGTACTTC. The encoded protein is CASSLRPNEYEQYF.